The TCR beta chain described here comes from a study of blood T cell repertoires in COVID-19 (dated by TCRdb to about 2020). At the level of the whole study: Samples covering the acute and convalescent phases of COVID-19 were provided by collaborators in the United States, Italy and Spain. The prospective study material was composed of cDNA or gDNA derived from T cells, B-cell-depleted T cells, or PBMCs. Subjects who had been exposed to COVID-19, were actively infected with it, or had recovered from it provided the deeply sampled blood TCRbeta repertoires that made up the dataset. The repertoires were released in a freely available public database intended as a resource for research on the immune response to SARS-CoV-2. The samples were drawn from two sources: the first 160 participants of the ongoing ImmuneRACE study, and fewer than 1,500 subjects contributed by 6 global collaborators. Nearly every sample came with metadata listing a de-identified subject ID, COVID-19 status, age in years and sex. Where HLA class I and class II types were available, the types were taken from metadata supplied by the sample provider, not from assay-based typing. General findings and caveats noted by the study authors: The amount of clinical and demographic metadata varied by source and participant and was provided uncurated.

From V the trimming removes 0 bases and from J it removes 0 bases, while the gene matches leave 10 bases of the junction unaccounted for. Per the germline V gene, SGHRS is the CDR1 and YFSETQ is the CDR2. Inclusive of the bounding cysteine and phenylalanine, the CDR3 is 20 residues long. Only the CDR3 DNA is retained, 60 bases long and in frame from the first base. Samples from volunteer blood donors who had recovered from COVID-19 were contributed by a second Seattle source. The collaborating institutions used their own protocols to collect whole blood in K2EDTA tubes. For TCRbeta analysis, collaborator samples were shipped as frozen whole blood, as isolated PBMCs, or as DNA extracted from either sample type. Concerning this clone itself: No antigen is known for it. No base-level quality is on record; no much larger clone is a single base apart.

TCRbeta CDR3 regions were amplified from genomic DNA by means of the immunoSEQ Assay, a bias-controlled multiplex PCR. Per the authors' processing: Within the assay, amplification of reference gene primers was used to estimate how many nucleated cells each sample contained. To quantify the absolute abundance of each unique TCRbeta CDR3 rearrangement, sequence reads were collapsed and filtered. Productive Simpson clonality was computed per sample as the square root of Simpson's diversity index over productive rearrangements. TCRdb obtained this table from immuneACCESS and retained in-frame rearrangements with V and J assigned. These tables miss some clones; where compared with another copy, unresolved V genes account for less than half of the shortfall, and the remainder is unexplained. V, J and clone size reflect that table, while D and trimming were determined from the DNA. The table for this sample lists just over 250,000 clones; about 88% of them were counted only once. The ten top clones hold roughly 4% of the sample.

The sequence links TRBV5-1 to TRBJ1-3, with 12 bases matching TRBD1. The clonotype was recovered from a man between 60 and 70 years old who had recovered from COVID-19. Specimen: peripheral blood. The nucleotides are TGCGCCAGCAGCTTGGCCCGGGACAGGGGGCCGCAAAGCTCTGGAAACACCATATATTTT. Translated, it reads CASSLARDRGPQSSGNTIYF.